This section outlines one T cell receptor (beta chain) sequence together with its context. The data stem from a study of blood T cell repertoires in COVID-19. Background on the study: Spain, Italy and the United States supplied samples that represented acute and convalescent COVID-19. T cells, B-cell-depleted T cells, or PBMCs supplied cDNA or gDNA.

In the authors' workflow: Using reference gene primer amplification, nucleated cell counts were estimated. The protocol was immunoSEQ multiplex PCR, while the TCRdb copy is restricted to in-frame clones and leaves out a portion. That table gives V, J and clone size, and the DNA gave D and trimming. Among fewer than 250,000 clones, around 90% were seen once, and the ten largest hold about 6.3%. With 8 bases clipped from V and 2 bases from J, the junction kept 3 bases outside the gene matches. This CDR3 is 14 amino acids long. Per the germline V gene, CDR1 is MNHEY and CDR2 is SVGAGI. The TCR was taken from a man aged 60 to 75 who had recovered from COVID-19. Material: peripheral blood. The rearrangement links TRBV6-5 to TRBJ2-7, with 13 positions matching TRBD2. CDR3 in amino acids: CASWGLAGTYEQYF. The DNA for the CDR3 is TGTGCCAGCTGGGGACTAGCGGGAACCTACGAGCAGTACTTC.